Detailed here is one TCR beta chain. As originally analysed: Estimation of nucleated cell counts relied on the amplification of reference gene primers. TCRdb keeps only in-frame clones here, not all; method: immunoSEQ multiplex PCR. V, J and clone size were drawn from that table, and D and trimming were deduced from the DNA. This sample has some 49,000 clones, with about four fifths found just once. This sample is part of a study of blood T cell repertoires in COVID-19. In the study overall: COVID-19 samples, acute and convalescent, were from the United States, Italy and Spain. From T cells, B-cell-depleted T cells, or PBMCs came the material, which was cDNA or gDNA.

V lost 3 bases to trimming and J lost 5 bases; unmatched junction nucleotides: 8. Germline loops: CDR1 SGDLS, CDR2 YYNGEE. The CDR3 sequence is 16 residues long. This sequence was found in a woman aged 55 to 70 with acute or convalescent COVID-19. The sequenced sample consisted of peripheral blood. J is TRBJ2-2 and V is TRBV9; the match to TRBD1 covers 9 bases. Written as DNA, the CDR3 is TGTGCCAGCAGCGCGGGGACAGGGAGAAAGACCGGGGAGCTGTTTTTT. Protein product: CASSAGTGRKTGELFF.